This T cell receptor (beta chain) was captured by sequencing in a study of T cell repertoires in cytomegalovirus infection. Study-level findings and limits: Ex vivo responses were dominated by HLA-C-restricted CMV-specific TCR beta clonotypes.

Concerning this clonotype: Its antigen is not known.

Germline-derived CDR1 and CDR2 are LGHNA and YNFKEQ. V shed 0 bases and J shed 2 bases, with 14 bases lying between them. The CDR3 consists of 16 residues. TCRdb passed the reads through MiXCR, listing each CDR3 protein once. The sample includes approximately 150,000 distinct CDR3 sequences, roughly 18% of them seen just once. This receptor was taken from a human donor in good health (CMV status not recorded). Some clones in this sample may be carry-over from other donors' samples. Sequenced material: CD8+ T cells from PBMCs. This rearrangement joins TRBV4-2 to TRBJ2-7; the D gene is possibly TRBD2 (6 bases). CDR3 coding DNA: TGTGCCAGCAGCCAAGATTCACCCGGAGGGGCCTACGAGCAGTACTTC. Protein sequence: CASSQDSPGGAYEQYF.